Only a few counts were recorded for the clone carrying this T cell receptor beta chain. The source of the sample is a study of T cells of healthy individuals. MiXCR was run by TCRdb on the 5' RACE reads, yielding one entry per CDR3 protein. The repertoire holds around 100,000 distinct CDR3 sequences, with 17% as singletons. The germline gives CDR1 MNHNY, CDR2 SVGAGI (reference sequence). The CDR3 has 12 residues. V was clipped by 7 bases and J by 1 base, with 7 bases between them. The chain recombines TRBV6-6 with TRBJ1-1; D not resolved. This receptor was obtained from a human donor in good health. The CDR3 loop reads CASNHKNTEAFF. The CDR3 bases are TGTGCCAGCAACCACAAGAACACTGAAGCTTTCTTT.